This record covers a single T cell receptor beta chain. Its antigen is currently not known. Per-base qualities were not stored, and no clone one base away is much larger. This sample is part of a study of cytomegalovirus exposure and HLA in healthy donors (dated by TCRdb to the late 2010s). Background for the entire study: An earlier analysis of 587 of the donors reported more than 250 Gb of sequence data and 117 million unique TCR beta sequences from 150 million to 200 million T cells. An early release that covered about 640 HLA-typed donors contained around 330 gigabases of sequencing data and roughly 84 million unique TCR sequences. The genetic ancestry cluster associated with self-reported Caucasian donors included over 80% of the approximately 430 genotyped donors. The study aimed to test whether signatures of past pathogen exposure could be identified by cataloging public T cell receptors. Using immunosequencing, the study profiled T cell repertoires from around 670 subjects and related those repertoires to cytomegalovirus serostatus. Along with the approximately 700-subject first cohort, a separate validation cohort of roughly 110 different subjects was used. High-throughput TCR immunosequencing, statistical association of individual TCRs with disease status, and machine learning were combined to predict cytomegalovirus infection status. In a later analysis, previously published TCR beta repertoires from 666 donors were re-analyzed and high-resolution HLA genotyping was added so that TCR occurrence patterns could be studied. In the later analysis, no new phenotypic data were used to find candidate immune exposures; instead, reliance was placed on TCR beta sequences and their occurrence across donors. An earlier analysis of 500 to 750 of the donors applied high-throughput TCR beta sequencing to assess whether each TCR beta V gene segment acted as functional or pseudogenic. Donor age, sex, ethnicity and CMV serostatus were collected together with the repertoire data. Genome-wide SNP genotypes for about 65% of the 666 donors were used in a later genetic analysis, which treated that subset as a discovery cohort. All discovery cohort repertoires had been generated on a single sequencing platform. HLA typing included class I and class II loci at four-digit resolution. The number of typed donors differed by locus: about 620-640 for A, B, C, DRB1 and DQB1; 522 for DQA1; 606 for DPA1; and roughly 490 for DPB1. Five DR-DQ haplotypes were handled as single units for association and clustering because linkage in the cohort was strong. Among approximately 370 genotyped donors of the cohort, an average of approximately 240,000 unique TCR beta nucleotide sequences was sequenced per donor, of which 15% to 20% were non-productive.

Points the paper makes about the study in general: In a later genetic analysis, fewer N-insertions in productive TCRs were reported among donors in an Asian-associated ancestry cluster than the roughly 700-donor mean. The earlier analysis of almost 600 of the donors excluded about 16 rarely observed V segments, including chromosome 9 orphons, because counts were too low. A cluster of highly shared sequence variants was judged likely to be a technical artifact of the sequencing pipeline. Broadly in line with IMGT annotations, most TCR beta V segments showed up in productive rearrangements about 87% or about 30% of the time in an earlier analysis of several hundred of the donors. Most TCR sequences were seen in very few donors, while some public TCRs were found in many individuals. In the study, 150 to 200 TCR beta chains were listed as associated with cytomegalovirus. An association between a missense DCLRE1C variant and V-gene and J-gene trimming of TCR beta chains was found in a later genetic analysis and replicated in an independent cohort. The authors suggested that the approach could potentially be generalized to other disease states and immunological phenotypes. A later analysis found that TCR association rates varied across HLA loci, with DRB1 alleles showing the most associated TCRs and HLA-C alleles the fewest. In a later analysis, most CMV-associated TCR beta chains were found to appear HLA-restricted, with HLA associations seemingly driven largely by CMV exposure. Strong co-occurrence of HLA alleles, especially DR and DQ, made assigning TCR associations to individual alleles difficult. Only TCR beta chains were sequenced in this cohort, and the absence of alpha or paired-chain data limited detectable features. In vitro tests confirmed that a few of the cytomegalovirus-associated TCR beta chains recognize cytomegalovirus antigens. In a later analysis, HLA-associated TCR beta chains were found to be more clonally expanded and to have lower generation probabilities than equally common non-associated chains. Specific HLA alleles were associated with 15,000 to 20,000 TCR beta sequences at a false discovery rate of 0.05 in a later analysis. HLA typing was unavailable for some donors at each locus, so association tests used only the typed subset. Because the 87-base-pair reads could not distinguish some IMGT-functional V segments, including TRBV6-2 and TRBV6-3, those segments were excluded. Linkage disequilibrium might explain the correlated functional status among segregating V segments, but an unknown experimental factor could not be excluded. In a later analysis, several top co-occurrence clusters were reported to appear linked to parvovirus B19, influenza, CMV and Epstein-Barr virus. For the cohort, immune exposure information was limited to CMV serostatus. Presence/absence analyses assumed roughly uniform sequencing depth across donors, an assumption that may not hold. A further reported finding was that TCR beta sequences accurately predicted the HLA-A and HLA-B alleles for most subjects in the first cohort. The classifier was reported to diagnose cytomegalovirus status with high specificity and sensitivity in both the original and validation cohorts.

V is cut back by 1 base and J by 2 bases, with 3 bases in the junction unmatched. The CDR3 contains 15 residues, cysteine and phenylalanine counted. CDR3 DNA only is kept here, 45 bases in frame from base 1. CDR1 and CDR2 are read off the germline V gene (reference sequence) as LNHNV and YYDKDF. The cohort comprised under 700 healthy bone marrow donors. At the time of sampling, all cohort members were nominally healthy, though unrecorded immune exposures were likely present. The donor tested CMV seronegative and was one of the 352 seronegative cohort members. Every donor gave a peripheral blood sample, and the peripheral blood mononuclear cells from that sample were used for TCR beta sequencing. Genomic DNA extraction from the blood cell samples was performed with the Qiagen DNeasy Blood Extraction Kit. The method behind the library was the immunoSEQ multiplex PCR assay. A mixture of 60 forward primers for TCR Vbeta segments and 13 reverse primers for TCR Jbeta segments was used in the multiplex PCR. The CDR3 region of rearranged TCR beta genes was amplified from genomic DNA by a multiplex PCR assay. On the Illumina HiSeq System, the amplified TCR beta libraries were sequenced as 87-base-pair reads. Processing in the source paper ran as follows. Across the 700 or so repertoires, a later analysis counted 80 million or so unique TCR beta chains, roughly 11 million of which were shared by at least two donors. To remove PCR and sequencing errors, raw reads were error-corrected and collapsed into unique sequences using a nearest-neighbor algorithm that merged closely related sequences. Alignment of CDR3 sequences to IMGT reference sequences was used to assign V, D and J gene segments. Each retained sequence needed at least a six-nucleotide match to both a V gene segment and a J gene segment. Rearrangements were called productive when the CDR3 lacked stop codons and stayed in frame with V and J; all others were non-productive. Following IMGT convention, CDR3 was defined as the stretch from the second conserved V-encoded cysteine up to the conserved J-encoded phenylalanine. In an earlier analysis of roughly 580 of the donors, sequences lacking an unambiguous match to a single V gene segment were excluded. An earlier analysis of several hundred of the donors called V segments functional above 56.7% productive rearrangements and segregating when the between-donor standard deviation exceeded 5%. A statistical classification framework was built for diagnosing cytomegalovirus status from the catalog of TCR beta chain sequences. In a later analysis, TCR nucleotide sequences were compared against IMGT/GENE-DB human TR gene sequences so that V and J genes could be assigned. A later analysis assigned CDR3 sequences and most-parsimonious VDJ recombination scenarios with the TCRdist pipeline. In a later analysis, every TCR beta chain was defined by the combination of its CDR3 amino acid sequence and its V-gene family, and reads without a unique V-gene family were dropped. In a later analysis, fewer than 600 highly shared, low-generation-probability nucleotide sequences were removed to address suspected cross-contamination and a sequencing artifact. A later analysis calculated a clonal expansion index for each public chain from normalized within-repertoire ranks of inferred template counts. A later analysis computed generation probabilities with a VDJ recombination model fitted to out-of-frame rearrangements, and checked the results against IGoR. In a later analysis, hypergeometric tests were used to score TCR-TCR, TCR-HLA and TCR-CMV co-occurrence, with a repertoire-size bias correction applied to TCR pairs. A later analysis estimated false discovery rates by permuting HLA or CMV assignments 20 times. In a later analysis, co-occurring TCRs were grouped with DBSCAN, and TCRdist sequence similarity was added when clustering was performed within HLA-allele-positive subsets. For co-occurrence clustering, repertoires with fewer than 30,000 or more than 120,000 public chains were excluded, along with four to six repertoires with anomalous nucleotide sharing. TCRdb stores this immuneACCESS table with in-frame sequences only. Part of the clones is absent; in the studies checked, under half of the shortfall reflects unresolved V genes, and no reason is known for the rest. V and J calls and clone size are as listed in that table; D and trimming were resolved from the DNA. This sample is represented by about 140,000 clones; roughly 73% of them were singletons. The ten largest clones add up to 1.3% of the sample.

Rearrangement joined TRBV15 to TRBJ1-2; a stretch of 8 junction bases matches TRBD1. Input material: PBMCs. The TCR comes from a woman aged 40 to 50 in good health and CMV-seronegative. The CDR3 protein: CATSRGTGQNYGYTF. The sequence in DNA is TGTGCCACCAGCAGAGGGACAGGGCAAAACTATGGCTACACCTTC.